Presented here are 25 T cell receptor beta chains from one specimen sequenced in a study of T-cell reconstitution after alpha-beta-depleted transplantation in children. It was with unique molecular identifiers that the TCRbeta library was prepared. TCRdb re-called the PCR reads with MiXCR, one entry per CDR3 protein. The table shows 200,000 to 300,000 distinct CDR3 sequences, with around 12% occurring only once. The starting material was PBMCs from the stem cell graft donor, obtained from the stem cell graft. The origin of the receptors is a human donor who donated a stem cell graft to a child with acute lymphoblastic leukemia.

There are many counts of this clonotype. The rearrangement joins TRBV10-3 to TRBJ2-7; 8 positions agree with TRBD1. Germline CDR1 ENHRY, CDR2 SYGVKD. V was pared by 6 bases and J by 6 bases, with 7 bases of the junction left unmatched. CDR3 length: 13 amino acids. The CDR3 spells CAIRGQGIPEQYF. CDR3 nucleotides: TGTGCCATCAGAGGACAGGGAATACCCGAGCAGTACTTC.

Only a few counts were recorded for this clonotype. V gene TRBV7-2 combines with J gene TRBJ2-7; D is unclear. The CDR3 loop spans 13 amino acids. Germline loops: CDR1 SGHTA, CDR2 FQGNSA. V was shortened by 2 bases and J by 3 bases, with 8 bases between the two germline ends. The CDR3 DNA follows: TGTGCCAGCAGCTTAAATCCCGACTACGAGCAGTACTTC. The encoded protein is CASSLNPDYEQYF.

This clonotype was seen only once. The chain couples TRBV4-2 to TRBJ1-2; perhaps TRBD1 as D (6 bases). CDR1 and CDR2 (germline): LGHNA, YNFKEQ. V was clipped by 8 bases and J by 8 bases, with 21 bases between them. This CDR3 has 14 residues. The CDR3 is CASGPAGQPQGYTF. As DNA, the CDR3 is TGTGCCAGCGGCCCTGCGGGACAACCTCAAGGCTACACCTTC.

The V call is TRBV3-1, the J call TRBJ2-7; no clear D. The CDR3 loop spans 19 amino acids. Germline assignment: CDR1 LGHDT and CDR2 YNNKEL (reference sequence). V lost 8 bases and J 3 bases, leaving 32 bases between the germline ends. The CDR3 nucleotides read TGTGCCAGCTCCACCTTTGACCGTTCAGGCCCAGATAAGGGCTACGAGCAGTACTTC. Translated: CASSTFDRSGPDKGYEQYF.

V gene TRBV10-3 combines with J gene TRBJ2-7; TRBD2 aligns across 8 bases. V lost 11 bases and J lost 5; bases outside the gene matches: 17. The CDR3 runs 15 residues. The germline CDR1 and CDR2 sequences are ENHRY and SYGVKD. Written as DNA, the CDR3 is TGTGCCCTAAAAGGTGGGAGCGGGAGACCCAACGAGCAGTACTTC. Translated: CALKGGSGRPNEQYF.

There are a few counts of this clonotype. The chain employs TRBV20-1 and TRBJ2-6, with unresolved D. Deletions cut 5 bases from V and 2 bases from J, with 13 bases between. Germline CDR1 and CDR2: DFQATT and SNEGSKA (reference sequence). This CDR3 contains 15 residues. The CDR3 DNA reads as TGCAGTGCTCCTCTAACCAAGGCTGGGGCCAACGTCCTGACTTTC. Amino acids: CSAPLTKAGANVLTF.

This clonotype was seen ten or more times. The rearrangement joins TRBV9 to TRBJ2-1; 9 bases are shared with TRBD2. V lost 4 bases to trimming and J lost 8 bases; unmatched junction nucleotides: 13. CDR1 is SGDLS and CDR2 is YYNGEE in the germline V gene. This CDR3 has 16 amino acids. CDR3 DNA: TGTGCCAGCAGCCCCCGGAGGGCTAGCGGGATAGATGAGCAGTTCTTC. It specifies CASSPRRASGIDEQFF.

At least ten counts were recorded for this clonotype. The chain couples TRBV20-1 to TRBJ2-7; TRBD1 might be the D (5 bases). The germline V gene has CDR1 DFQATT and CDR2 SNEGSKA (reference sequence). CDR3 length equals 14 residues. Trimming stripped 2 bases from V and 4 bases from J, with 15 bases between. The CDR3, as DNA: TGCAGTGCTAGAAAACAGGATGGGGCATACGAGCAGTACTTC. Residues: CSARKQDGAYEQYF.

The sample holds many counts of this clonotype. This chain joins TRBV20-1 and TRBJ2-5; no clear D. Trimming removed 3 bases at V and 2 bases at J, with 7 bases between. Germline V gene lookup returns CDR1 DFQATT and CDR2 SNEGSKA (reference sequence). The CDR3 sequence is 12 residues long. CDR3 bases: TGCAGTGCTAGCGAGAATCAAGAGACCCAGTACTTC. Protein product: CSASENQETQYF.

This clonotype was detected once. The chain joins TRBV20-1 to TRBJ2-5, with D tentatively TRBD1 or TRBD2 (5 bases each). The CDR3 runs 11 residues. V lost 6 bases and J lost 2, with 7 bases in between. The germline V gene has CDR1 DFQATT and CDR2 SNEGSKA (reference sequence). As DNA, the CDR3 is TGCAGTGCGGGGGTACAAGAGACCCAGTACTTC. Amino acids: CSAGVQETQYF.

There are many counts of this clonotype. The genes are TRBV5-1 and TRBJ1-2, with D hard to call. CDR3 length: 11 residues. The V gene's germline CDR1 is SGHRS and CDR2 YFSETQ. With 7 bases removed from V and 4 bases from J, the gap between germline ends came to 8 bases. The CDR3 sequence: CASSDLYGYTF. Here the CDR3 DNA reads TGCGCCAGCTCAGACCTCTATGGCTACACCTTC.

This clonotype was recorded at least ten times. The genes are TRBV18 and TRBJ1-2; a weak D match, TRBD1 (6 bases). V was cut by 6 bases and J by 7 bases, with 12 bases left in between. CDR1 and CDR2 from the germline V gene are KGHSH and LQKENI. CDR3 length equals 12 residues. CDR3 nucleotides: TGTGCCAGCTCTCAGGGGAATCTTGGCTACACCTTC. Its translation: CASSQGNLGYTF.

This clonotype was seen repeatedly, ten times or more. V and J are TRBV4-2 and TRBJ2-5, with D uncertain. Trimming took off 7 bases at V and 0 bases at J, with 6 bases between the two ends. This CDR3 is 12 amino acids long. Germline loops: CDR1 LGHNA, CDR2 YNFKEQ. The CDR3 coding sequence is TGTGCCAGCACCGACAACCAAGAGACCCAGTACTTC. Protein: CASTDNQETQYF.

This chain links TRBV7-2 with TRBJ2-6; either TRBD1 or TRBD2 may supply D (7 bases each). There are 18 residues in the CDR3. Germline V lookup: CDR1 SGHTA, CDR2 FQGNSA. V lost 2 bases to trimming and J lost 5 bases, with 19 bases between them. The CDR3 sequence: CASSLTATGRDWANVLTF. The DNA for the CDR3 is TGTGCCAGCAGCTTAACAGCGACAGGGAGGGATTGGGCCAACGTCCTGACTTTC.

This chain connects TRBV5-4 to TRBJ2-5, with TRBD2 identical over 7 bases. CDR1 is SGHNT, CDR2 YYREEE, per germline (reference sequence). The CDR3 is 15 amino acids. Trimming took 4 bases from V and 5 from J; bases not matched to a gene: 11. For the CDR3, the DNA is TGTGCCAGCAGCACCGGGGGGACTCGGAGTGAGACCCAGTACTTC. Protein product: CASSTGGTRSETQYF.

This clonotype was detected many times. The genes are TRBV12-3 or TRBV12-4 and TRBJ2-7, with D unresolved. Trimming stripped 7 bases from V and 4 bases from J, with 14 bases between. This CDR3 is 13 amino acids long. The CDR3 here is CASKGDVPYEQYF. In nucleotides, the CDR3 is TGTGCCAGCAAGGGCGATGTCCCGTACGAGCAGTACTTC.

This chain links TRBV7-2 with TRBJ2-5, with 7 bases aligning to TRBD2. The junction had 13 bases not matched to a gene; V was cut back by 5 bases and J by 7 bases. The CDR3 spans 15 residues. Germline V gene lookup returns CDR1 SGHTA and CDR2 FQGNSA. CDR3 protein: CASSPAGGGRATQYF. The CDR3 DNA reads TGTGCCAGCAGCCCAGCCGGCGGGGGTCGCGCGACCCAGTACTTC. Supplemented by reference TRBV7-2 and TRBJ2-5, the full variable domain reads GAGVSQSPSNKVTEKGKDVELRCDPISGHTALYWYRQSLGQGLEFLIYFQGNSAPDKSGLPSDRFSAERTGGSVSTLTIQRTQQEDSAVYLCASSPAGGGRATQYFGPGTRLLVL.

This clonotype showed up many times. The gene calls are TRBV6-1 and TRBJ1-5; D remains ambiguous. The CDR3 is 16 residues long. The germline V gene has CDR1 MNHNS and CDR2 SASEGT. Trimming left V 5 bases short and J 0 bases short, with 14 bases between. The chain's CDR3 is CASSRPQDYSNQPQHF. Here the CDR3 DNA reads TGTGCCAGCAGTCGGCCACAAGATTATAGCAATCAGCCCCAGCATTTT.

This clonotype was seen repeatedly, ten times or more. This chain uses TRBV29-1 with TRBJ2-2, with 13 bases identical to TRBD2. Germline CDR1 SQVTM, CDR2 ANQGSEA. The CDR3 spans 15 residues. Germline trimming cut 4 bases from V and 3 bases from J; bases unmatched to any gene: 2. CDR3 loop: CSVAGLAGDTGELFF. DNA of the CDR3: TGCAGCGTTGCCGGACTAGCGGGAGACACCGGGGAGCTGTTTTTT.

This clonotype has a count of ten or more. CDR3 region: CAIKSNGLTYEQYF. The DNA for the CDR3 is TGTGCCATCAAGTCGAACGGCTTGACCTACGAGCAGTACTTC. The chain carries TRBV10-3 and TRBJ2-7; D not certain. The CDR3 contains 14 residues. Trimming shortened V by 7 bases and J by 2 bases, and 15 bases separated the two germline ends. Looked up from germline, CDR1 is ENHRY and CDR2 is SYGVKD.

The CDR3 bases are TGTGCCAGCAGCTTGGGACTTCCAGGGGCGGGTGGAAACACCATATATTTT. Its translation is CASSLGLPGAGGNTIYF. The chain couples TRBV5-4 to TRBJ1-3; maybe TRBD1 (6 bases). Deletions cut 0 bases from V and 3 bases from J, with 16 bases between. Germline V gives CDR1 SGHNT, CDR2 YYREEE (reference sequence). The CDR3 contains 17 residues.

This clonotype was observed at least ten times. This chain uses TRBV10-3 with TRBJ2-5; 7 bases match TRBD2. CDR3 size: 15 residues. Unmatched junction bases numbered 6, after V lost 4 bases and J lost 1 base. The germline gives CDR1 ENHRY, CDR2 SYGVKD. The CDR3 protein is CAISASGDRQETQYF. The CDR3 DNA follows: TGTGCCATCAGTGCTAGCGGAGACCGCCAAGAGACCCAGTACTTC.

This clonotype was seen ten or more times. V and J are TRBV4-3 and TRBJ2-7; D remains unclear. The ends were cut back, 2 bases at V and 0 bases at J, with 11 bases in the middle. Germline CDR1 is LGHNA and CDR2 is YSLEER. This CDR3 region has 15 residues. This CDR3 is CASSQSDKSSYEQYF. The DNA of the CDR3 is TGCGCCAGCAGCCAATCTGATAAAAGCTCCTACGAGCAGTACTTC.

This clonotype has ten or more counts. V gene TRBV7-9 combines with J gene TRBJ2-3; tentative D call: TRBD1 (5 bases). Germline V gene data show CDR1 as SEHNR and CDR2 as FQNEAQ (reference sequence). Deletions cut 7 bases from V and 3 bases from J, with 14 bases between. The CDR3 runs 14 residues. CDR3 DNA sequence: TGTGCCAGCATTCCATCCAGGGAAACAGATACGCAGTATTTT. Amino acids: CASIPSRETDTQYF.

This clonotype was counted many times. The CDR3 reads CSARAQDEQFF. CDR3 nucleotides: TGCAGTGCTAGAGCACAGGATGAGCAGTTCTTC. This rearrangement joins TRBV20-1 to TRBJ2-1; a weak D match, TRBD1 (5 bases). The CDR3 spans 11 residues. Germline V gene lookup returns CDR1 DFQATT and CDR2 SNEGSKA (reference sequence). Trimming left V 1 base short and J 8 bases short, with 6 bases between.